The clone carrying this T cell receptor beta chain has only one observation. V gave up 3 bases and J gave up 0 bases, with 3 bases separating them. The CDR3 totals 13 residues. Clinical histories supplied by participants themselves formed the basis of cohort assignment. A PCR-confirmed or clinician-diagnosed COVID-19 case had contacted exposed participants within 2 weeks of entry. This record belongs to a study of blood T cell repertoires in COVID-19. The authors' processing: Estimation of nucleated cell counts was performed using reference gene primer amplification. Sequencing was performed with immunoSEQ multiplex PCR; in TCRdb, only in-frame clones are kept and a portion is missing. For V, J and clone size, that table is used; D and trimming come from the DNA. The data show 180,000 or so clones, 70% to 80% seen once.

The TCR comes from a man aged 55 to 70 who had been exposed to COVID-19. The chain recombines TRBV12-3 or TRBV12-4 with TRBJ2-1; D unclear. Material: PBMCs or T cells enriched from blood (not recorded which). CDR3 sequence (DNA): TGTGCCAGCAGTTTTATCTCCTACAATGAGCAGTTCTTC. This encodes CASSFISYNEQFF.